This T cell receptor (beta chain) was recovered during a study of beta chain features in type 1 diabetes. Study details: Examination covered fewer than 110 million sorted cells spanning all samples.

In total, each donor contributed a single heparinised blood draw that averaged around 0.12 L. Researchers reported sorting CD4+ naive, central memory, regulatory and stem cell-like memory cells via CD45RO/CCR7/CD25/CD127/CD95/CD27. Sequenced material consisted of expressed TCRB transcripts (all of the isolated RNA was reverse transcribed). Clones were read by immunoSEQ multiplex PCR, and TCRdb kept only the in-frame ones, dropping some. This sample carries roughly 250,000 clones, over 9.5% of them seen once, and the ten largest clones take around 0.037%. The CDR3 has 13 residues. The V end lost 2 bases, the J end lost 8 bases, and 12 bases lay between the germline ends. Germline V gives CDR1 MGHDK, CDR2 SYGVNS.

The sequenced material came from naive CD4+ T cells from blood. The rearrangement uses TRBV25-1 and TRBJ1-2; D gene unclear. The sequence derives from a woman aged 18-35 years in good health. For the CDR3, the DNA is TGTGCCAGCAGTGAACCTGGAGGGCGCGGCTACACCTTC. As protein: CASSEPGGRGYTF.